These 18 T cell receptor beta chains came from one sample sequenced in a study of T cell responses to AZD1222 COVID-19 vaccine. Assay: immunoSEQ multiplex PCR; the TCRdb copy retains only in-frame clones and omits some. Of 65,000 to 70,000 clones detected, 82% appear once; the ten largest clones hold 5% to 6%. The input for sequencing was peripheral blood, taken on day 0 of AZD1222 vaccination. These TCRs come from an adult in good health.

The chain carries TRBV9 and TRBJ1-1; 7 bases align to TRBD1. Losses at the gene ends were 5 bases for V and 0 bases for J; bases not matched to a gene: 7. Germline-derived CDR1 and CDR2 are SGDLS and YYNGEE. The CDR3 extends over 15 amino acids. CDR3 bases: TGTGCCAGCAGTGTTCGGACAGGTATGAACACTGAAGCTTTCTTT. Translated: CASSVRTGMNTEAFF.

This clone was observed a single time. CDR3 residues: CARRDSPLHF. DNA for the CDR3: TGTGCCAGAAGGGATTCACCCCTCCACTTT. J is TRBJ1-6 and V is TRBV5-3; D is uncertain. Being an ORF, TRBV5-3 has a function that is uncertain. The CDR3 is 10 amino acids. V was clipped by 5 bases and J by 8 bases, with 2 bases between them.

V gene TRBV7-2 combines with J gene TRBJ2-7; D perhaps matches TRBD1 (5 bases). CDR3 length: 15 residues. The V gene lost 1 base and the J gene lost 2 bases, with 12 bases spanning the gap. Germline assignment: CDR1 SGHTA and CDR2 FQGNSA. In DNA form, the CDR3 reads TGTGCCAGCAGCTTAGTCACAGGCGAACCCTACGAGCAGTACTTC. This encodes CASSLVTGEPYEQYF.

V gene TRBV5-4 combines with J gene TRBJ2-7, with D possibly matching TRBD2 (5 bases). The CDR3 sequence is 13 residues long. Germline CDR1 reads SGHNT; CDR2 reads YYREEE (reference sequence). V was pared by 0 bases and J by 5 bases, with 9 bases between. The CDR3 protein is CASSLDTGNEQYF. CDR3 coding DNA: TGTGCCAGCAGCTTGGACACGGGAAACGAGCAGTACTTC.

The chain couples TRBV28 to TRBJ1-5, with TRBD1 matching 7 bases. The CDR3 length is 15 residues. V shed 4 bases, J shed 2 bases, and the junction held 5 bases outside the gene matches. CDR1 is MDHEN, CDR2 SYDVKM, per germline. The CDR3 DNA follows: TGTGCCAGCAGTTCGAGACAGGGTGGCAATCAGCCCCAGCATTTT. Its translation: CASSSRQGGNQPQHF.

V and J are TRBV6-2 or TRBV6-3 and TRBJ1-5, with D unresolved. The germline CDR1 and CDR2 sequences are MNHEY and SVGEGT. The CDR3 length is 15 residues. Trimming removed 3 bases at V and 5 bases at J, with 14 bases between. The CDR3 region has the DNA TGTGCCAGCAGTTATGGAGCCCTTGGTCATCAGCCCCAGCATTTT. This sequence encodes CASSYGALGHQPQHF.

This chain uses TRBV7-2 with TRBJ1-2; no clear D gene. Looked up from germline, CDR1 is SGHTA and CDR2 is FQGNSA. The CDR3 length is 15 residues. With 5 bases removed from V and 0 bases from J, the gap between germline ends came to 13 bases. The CDR3 is CASSPDVSANYGYTF. The CDR3 nucleotides are TGTGCCAGCAGCCCCGACGTGAGCGCTAACTATGGCTACACCTTC.

The chain employs TRBV19 and TRBJ2-7, with a possible D match to TRBD2 (6 bases). Trimming took 5 bases from V and 0 from J, leaving 17 bases between them. CDR1 and CDR2 (germline): LNHDA, SQIVND (reference sequence). This CDR3 spans 16 amino acids. The CDR3 DNA follows: TGTGCCAGTAGTTACGCGGCGGGGAAAAGCTCCTACGAGCAGTACTTC. Its protein is CASSYAAGKSSYEQYF.

The CDR3 loop is CASSFRGGEKLFF. The CDR3 bases are TGTGCCAGCAGCTTTCGGGGTGGTGAAAAACTGTTTTTT. The chain joins TRBV7-2 to TRBJ1-4, with unresolved D. Trimming left V 3 bases short and J 7 bases short, with 9 bases between. Germline V gene lookup returns CDR1 SGHTA and CDR2 FQGNSA. CDR3 length: 13 amino acids.

The V and J genes are TRBV5-1 and TRBJ1-4; D is unclear. The V gene's germline CDR1 is SGHRS and CDR2 YFSETQ. The CDR3 is made up of 15 amino acids. Trimming removed 0 bases from V and 2 bases from J, with 8 bases in between. The CDR3 DNA reads as TGCGCCAGCAGCTTGGGGCCCGGGACTAATGAAAAACTGTTTTTT. Protein product: CASSLGPGTNEKLFF.

The chain has TRBV5-6 and TRBJ2-1; either TRBD1 or TRBD2 may supply D (5 bases each). This CDR3 is built from 18 residues. CDR1 SGHDT and CDR2 YYEEEE come from the germline V gene. The V gene lost 4 bases and the J gene lost 1 base, with 21 bases spanning the gap. The chain's CDR3 is CASSLGRKGRRSYNEQFF. The CDR3, as DNA: TGTGCCAGCAGCCTGGGGAGAAAGGGGAGAAGGTCCTACAATGAGCAGTTCTTC.

In DNA, the CDR3 is TGTGCCAGCAGGGAACTCACAGCTAACTATGGCTACACCTTC. Its translation: CASRELTANYGYTF. This chain uses TRBV9 with TRBJ1-2; D gene unclear. Germline loops: CDR1 SGDLS, CDR2 YYNGEE. The CDR3 is made up of 14 amino acids. The ends were cut back, 5 bases at V and 0 bases at J, with 11 bases in the middle.

This clone was counted a few times. The chain combines TRBV5-4 with TRBJ1-3; D is unclear. The CDR3 covers 15 residues. V shed 4 bases and J shed 7 bases, with 18 bases lying between them. Germline V lookup: CDR1 SGHNT, CDR2 YYREEE (reference sequence). The CDR3: CASSIGRRGGNTIYF. The CDR3 DNA reads as TGTGCCAGCAGCATAGGGAGAAGAGGTGGCAACACCATATATTTT.

The gene calls are TRBV10-3 and TRBJ2-7, with TRBD1 identical over 8 bases. The trim removed 4 bases at V and 4 bases at J, leaving 3 bases unmatched. The CDR3 totals 13 residues. The germline V gene encodes CDR1 ENHRY and CDR2 SYGVKD. The DNA of the CDR3 is TGTGCCATCAGTGGGACAGGGAGGTACGAGCAGTACTTC. Translating gives CAISGTGRYEQYF.

The chain uses TRBV7-2 and TRBJ2-5; D unclear. The CDR3 loop spans 13 amino acids. Trimming cost V 1 base and J 5 bases, with 8 bases left between them. Germline V gene data show CDR1 as SGHTA and CDR2 as FQGNSA. The CDR3 reads CASSLVPSETQYF. CDR3 coding DNA: TGTGCCAGCAGCTTAGTCCCTTCGGAGACCCAGTACTTC.

The chain uses TRBV11-2 and TRBJ1-5, with D possibly matching TRBD1 (6 bases). From germline, CDR1 is SGHAT and CDR2 FQNNGV. Deletions cut 11 bases from V and 2 bases from J, with 19 bases between. The CDR3 runs to 15 residues. As DNA, the CDR3 is TGTGCCGGCCATAACGGGGCAGGGGGCAATCAGCCCCAGCATTTT. Protein product: CAGHNGAGGNQPQHF.

This chain joins TRBV6-2 or TRBV6-3 and TRBJ2-1, with TRBD1 matching over 10 bases. The J segment lost 8 bases and the V segment lost 5 bases, leaving 9 bases of the junction unmatched. This CDR3 has 15 residues. Per the germline V gene, CDR1 is MNHEY and CDR2 is SVGEGT. This CDR3 reads CASSKPGQGIHEQFF. The CDR3 DNA reads TGTGCCAGCAGTAAACCGGGACAGGGGATCCATGAGCAGTTCTTC.

The chain carries TRBV29-1 and TRBJ2-3; 11 bases fit TRBD2. J lost 2 bases, V lost 2 bases, and 3 bases had no gene match. Germline values: CDR1 SQVTM, CDR2 ANQGSEA. The CDR3 covers 15 residues. CDR3 protein: CSVELAGGYTDTQYF. The CDR3, as DNA: TGCAGCGTTGAACTAGCGGGGGGTTACACAGATACGCAGTATTTT.